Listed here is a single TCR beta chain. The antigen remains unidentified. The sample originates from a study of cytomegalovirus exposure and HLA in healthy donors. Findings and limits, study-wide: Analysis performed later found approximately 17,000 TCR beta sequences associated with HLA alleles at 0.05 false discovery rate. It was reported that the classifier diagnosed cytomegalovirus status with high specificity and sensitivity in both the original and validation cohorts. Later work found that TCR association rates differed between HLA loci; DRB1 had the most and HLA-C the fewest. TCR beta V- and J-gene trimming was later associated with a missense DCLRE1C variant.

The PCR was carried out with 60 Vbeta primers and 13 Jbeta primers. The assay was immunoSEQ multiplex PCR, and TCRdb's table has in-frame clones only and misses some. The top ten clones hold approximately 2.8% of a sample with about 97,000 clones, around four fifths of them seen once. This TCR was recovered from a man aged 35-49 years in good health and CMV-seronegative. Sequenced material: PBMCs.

The DNA for the CDR3 is TGTGCCAGCAGCTTAGACAGCGGGGGAGGGGAGACCCAGTACTTC. Protein sequence: CASSLDSGGGETQYF. The J gene is TRBJ2-5, the V gene TRBV7-2, with 8 bases matching TRBD2. V lost 1 base to trimming and J lost 5 bases; unmatched junction nucleotides: 6. The CDR3 is 15 residues long. CDR1 and CDR2 from the germline V gene are SGHTA and FQGNSA.